Below, 16 T cell receptor beta chains from the same sample are listed, as sequenced in a study of cytomegalovirus exposure and HLA in healthy donors. Primers included in the PCR were 60 Vbeta and 13 Jbeta primers. Sequencing was performed with immunoSEQ multiplex PCR; in TCRdb, only in-frame clones are kept and a portion is missing. The profile shows almost 200,000 clones, approximately 79% of them singletons. Input material: PBMCs. The source is a woman in her twenties or thirties in good health and CMV-seropositive.

The chain joins TRBV5-1 to TRBJ2-1; 11 bases fit TRBD1. Looked up from germline, CDR1 is SGHRS and CDR2 is YFSETQ. The CDR3 length is 15 residues. J gave up 9 bases and V 3 bases, and 8 bases lay outside the gene matches. CDR3 DNA: TGCGCCAGCAGCTCGATGGGGACAGGGGGAGGTGAGCAGTTCTTC. Translation gives CASSSMGTGGGEQFF.

The J gene is TRBJ1-2, the V gene TRBV10-3, with 11 bases identical to TRBD1. The ends lost 8 bases at V and 4 bases at J; junction bases unmatched: 12. Germline assignment: CDR1 ENHRY and CDR2 SYGVKD. The CDR3 consists of 16 residues. CDR3: CAISIGGTGGSYGYTF. The DNA of the CDR3 is TGTGCCATCTCGATAGGGGGGACAGGGGGGAGCTATGGCTACACCTTC.

The V call is TRBV7-8, the J call TRBJ1-1, with 7 nucleotides matching TRBD1. Trimming removed 5 bases from V and 4 bases from J; junction bases left unmatched: 10. This CDR3 contains 15 residues. Germline CDR1 reads SGHVS; CDR2 reads FQNEAQ. CDR3 nucleotide sequence: TGTGCCAGCAGCCTAGTGACAGGGCATTCCACTGAAGCTTTCTTT. It translates to CASSLVTGHSTEAFF.

The J gene is TRBJ1-2, the V gene TRBV2; TRBD1 matches 7 bases. V lost 4 bases to trimming and J lost 6 bases; unmatched junction nucleotides: 2. The CDR3 loop spans 12 amino acids. Germline V gives CDR1 SNHLY, CDR2 FYNNEI. The CDR3: CASSVRGDGYTF. The CDR3 bases are TGTGCCAGCAGTGTCAGGGGGGATGGCTACACCTTC.

The chain joins TRBV6-5 to TRBJ2-3, with D perhaps matching TRBD1 (5 bases). The CDR3 has 12 residues. From germline, CDR1 is MNHEY and CDR2 SVGAGI. V lost 6 bases to trimming and J lost 4 bases, with 8 bases between them. CDR3 amino acids: CASSQGADTQYF. CDR3 coding DNA: TGTGCCAGCAGCCAGGGCGCAGATACGCAGTATTTT.

This clone was recorded a few times. This chain joins TRBV29-1 and TRBJ1-1; possible D gene TRBD1, 6 bases. V was cut by 6 bases and J by 5 bases, with 10 bases left in between. Per the germline V gene, CDR1 is SQVTM and CDR2 is ANQGSEA. The CDR3 is 11 residues long. CDR3 nucleotide sequence: TGCAGCGTCCCAGGGGTTACTGAAGCTTTCTTT. It encodes CSVPGVTEAFF. The full variable domain, rest sourced from reference TRBV29-1 and TRBJ1-1, is SAVISQKPSRDICQRGTSLTIQCQVDSQVTMMFWYRQQPGQSLTLIATANQGSEATYESGFVIDKFPISRPNLTFSTLTVSNMSPEDSSIYLCSVPGVTEAFFGQGTRLTVV.

The chain uses TRBV4-3 and TRBJ1-6; 8 bases map to TRBD1. This CDR3 has 16 amino acids. Per the germline V gene, CDR1 is LGHNA and CDR2 is YSLEER. The V segment lost 0 bases and the J segment 10 bases; nucleotides outside the gene matches: 8. The CDR3 region is CASSQDGQGARSPLHF. CDR3 coding DNA: TGCGCCAGCAGCCAAGATGGGCAGGGGGCGCGGTCACCCCTCCACTTT.

The chain combines TRBV30 with TRBJ1-2; D is unclear. The V end was cut by 5 bases, the J end by 1 base, with 14 bases between. Germline V gene data show CDR1 as GTSNPN and CDR2 as SVGIG (reference sequence). The CDR3 covers 14 residues. As DNA, the CDR3 is TGTGCCTGGGCTAGTGACGGAGTTAACTATGGCTACACCTTC. Its translation: CAWASDGVNYGYTF.

The chain joins TRBV7-8 to TRBJ2-3, with TRBD2 as a possible D gene (5 bases). The CDR3 runs 14 residues. The germline V gene encodes CDR1 SGHVS and CDR2 FQNEAQ. V lost 5 bases and J 10 bases, leaving 19 bases between the germline ends. This CDR3 reads CASSPPLGKSSQYF. In nucleotides, the CDR3 is TGTGCCAGCAGCCCGCCTCTCGGGAAGTCGTCGCAGTATTTT.

CDR3 loop: CASSTGQSNEQFF. CDR3 in DNA: TGTGCCAGCAGCACGGGACAGTCCAATGAGCAGTTCTTC. V and J are TRBV6-6 and TRBJ2-1; 7 nucleotides line up with TRBD1. Trimming at V came to 6 bases and at J to 6 bases, leaving 5 bases not matched to a gene. The germline CDR1 and CDR2 sequences are MNHNY and SVGAGI (reference sequence). The CDR3 is 13 amino acids.

There are a few counts of this clone. CDR3 sequence (DNA): TGTGCCAGCAGCCGACTAGCGGGAGGTAGGACGGAGACCCAGTACTTC. Protein: CASSRLAGGRTETQYF. The rearrangement links TRBV5-4 to TRBJ2-5, with 13 bases that match TRBD2. Germline V gene data show CDR1 as SGHNT and CDR2 as YYREEE (reference sequence). The CDR3 loop spans 16 amino acids. The V segment lost 4 bases and the J segment 5 bases; nucleotides outside the gene matches: 8.

This chain uses TRBV15 with TRBJ1-2, with D possibly being TRBD1 (6 bases). Germline-derived CDR1 and CDR2 are LNHNV and YYDKDF (reference sequence). The CDR3 loop spans 16 amino acids. Trimming pared 1 base from V and 5 bases from J, leaving 17 bases between. The CDR3 here is CATSRVGNPGHYGYTF. The CDR3 coding sequence is TGTGCCACCAGCAGAGTAGGGAACCCGGGACATTATGGCTACACCTTC.

The chain is built from TRBV6-6 and TRBJ1-1; tentative D call: TRBD1 (6 bases). The CDR3 consists of 13 residues. Germline V gene sequence: CDR1 MNHNY, CDR2 SVGAGI (reference sequence). The ends were cut back, 7 bases at V and 7 bases at J, with 16 bases in the middle. CDR3 loop: CASILGGLGEAFF. CDR3 DNA: TGTGCCAGCATCCTGGGGGGGCTGGGTGAAGCTTTCTTT.

The rearrangement uses TRBV7-2 and TRBJ1-3; D is unresolved. From germline, CDR1 is SGHTA and CDR2 FQGNSA. V shed 6 bases and J shed 0 bases, with 6 bases lying between them. This CDR3 has 13 residues. The CDR3, as DNA: TGTGCCAGCAGTTCGGGCTCTGGAAACACCATATATTTT. Protein: CASSSGSGNTIYF.

The chain links TRBV11-3 to TRBJ1-1, with 9 nucleotides matching TRBD1. Germline values: CDR1 SGHNT, CDR2 YENEEA. V dropped 5 bases and J dropped 3; count of bases not matched to a gene: 7. The CDR3 extends over 15 amino acids. CDR3 residues: CASSKGQGLDTEAFF. The CDR3 DNA reads as TGTGCCAGCAGCAAAGGACAGGGGTTGGACACTGAAGCTTTCTTT.

V and J are TRBV29-1 and TRBJ1-2; maybe TRBD1 (6 bases). The CDR3 loop spans 12 amino acids. Germline CDR1 SQVTM, CDR2 ANQGSEA. V gave up 6 bases and J gave up 2 bases, with 10 bases separating them. The CDR3 nucleotides read TGCAGCGTCGTGGACAGAAACTATGGCTACACCTTC. Protein product: CSVVDRNYGYTF.